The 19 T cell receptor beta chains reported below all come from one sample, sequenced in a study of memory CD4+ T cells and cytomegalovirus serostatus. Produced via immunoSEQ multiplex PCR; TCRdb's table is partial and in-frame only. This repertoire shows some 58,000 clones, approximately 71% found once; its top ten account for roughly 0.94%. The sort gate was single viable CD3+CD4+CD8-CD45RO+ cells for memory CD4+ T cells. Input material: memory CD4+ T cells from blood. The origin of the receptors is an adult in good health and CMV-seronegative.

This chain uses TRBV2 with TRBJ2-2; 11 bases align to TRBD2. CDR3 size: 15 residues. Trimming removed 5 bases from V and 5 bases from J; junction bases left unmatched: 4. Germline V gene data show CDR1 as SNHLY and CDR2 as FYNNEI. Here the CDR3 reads CASSRGLAGTGELFF. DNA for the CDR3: TGTGCCAGCAGTCGAGGACTAGCGGGTACCGGGGAGCTGTTTTTT. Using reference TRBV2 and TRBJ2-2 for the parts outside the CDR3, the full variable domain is EPEVTQTPSHQVTQMGQEVILRCVPISNHLYFYWYRQILGQKVEFLVSFYNNEISEKSEIFDDQFSVERPDGSNFTLKIRSTKLEDSAMYFCASSRGLAGTGELFFGEGSRLTVL.

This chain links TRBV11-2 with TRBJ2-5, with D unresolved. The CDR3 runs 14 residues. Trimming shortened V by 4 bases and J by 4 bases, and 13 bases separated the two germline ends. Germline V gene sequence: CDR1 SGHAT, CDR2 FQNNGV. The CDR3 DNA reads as TGTGCCAGCAGCTCCCCGCCCAGGTTAGAGACCCAGTACTTC. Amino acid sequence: CASSSPPRLETQYF.

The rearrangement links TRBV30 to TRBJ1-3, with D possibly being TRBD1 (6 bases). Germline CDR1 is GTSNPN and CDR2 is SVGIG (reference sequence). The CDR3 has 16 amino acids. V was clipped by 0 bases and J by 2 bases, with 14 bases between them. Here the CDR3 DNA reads TGTGCCTGGAGTGTAAGGGCGACAGGAACTGGAAACACCATATATTTT. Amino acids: CAWSVRATGTGNTIYF.

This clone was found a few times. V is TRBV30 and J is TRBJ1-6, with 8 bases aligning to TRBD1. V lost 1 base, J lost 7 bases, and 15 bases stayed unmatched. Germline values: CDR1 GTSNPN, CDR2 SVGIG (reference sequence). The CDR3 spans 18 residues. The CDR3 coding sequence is TGTGCCTGGAGTGCTTATCCTCAGGGGGCCCCTGGCAATTCACCCCTCCACTTT. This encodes CAWSAYPQGAPGNSPLHF.

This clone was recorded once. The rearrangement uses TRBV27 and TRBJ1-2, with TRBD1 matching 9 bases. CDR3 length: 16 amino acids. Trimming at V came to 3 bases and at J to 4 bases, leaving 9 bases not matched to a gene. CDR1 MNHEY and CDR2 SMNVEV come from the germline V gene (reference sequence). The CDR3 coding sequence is TGTGCCAGCAGTTTCACGGGGACAGGGAGTACCTATGGCTACACCTTC. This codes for CASSFTGTGSTYGYTF.

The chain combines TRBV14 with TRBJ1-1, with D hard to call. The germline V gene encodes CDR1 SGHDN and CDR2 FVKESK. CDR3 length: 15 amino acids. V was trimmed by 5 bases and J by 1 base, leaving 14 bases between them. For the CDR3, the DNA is TGTGCCAGCAGCTCAAATAGCCGCTCGAACACTGAAGCTTTCTTT. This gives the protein CASSSNSRSNTEAFF.

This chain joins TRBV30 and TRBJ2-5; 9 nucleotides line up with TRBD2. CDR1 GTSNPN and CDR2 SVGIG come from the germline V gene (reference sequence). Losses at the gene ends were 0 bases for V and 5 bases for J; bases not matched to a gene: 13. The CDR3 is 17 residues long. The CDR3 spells CAWSVRGRAGRLETQYF. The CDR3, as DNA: TGTGCCTGGAGTGTACGCGGGAGGGCGGGTAGGTTGGAGACCCAGTACTTC.

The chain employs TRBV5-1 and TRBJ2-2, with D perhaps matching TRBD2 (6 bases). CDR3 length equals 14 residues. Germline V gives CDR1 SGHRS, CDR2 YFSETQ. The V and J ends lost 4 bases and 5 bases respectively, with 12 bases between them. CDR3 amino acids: CASSRDSGTGELFF. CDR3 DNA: TGCGCCAGCAGCCGGGACTCTGGGACCGGGGAGCTGTTTTTT.

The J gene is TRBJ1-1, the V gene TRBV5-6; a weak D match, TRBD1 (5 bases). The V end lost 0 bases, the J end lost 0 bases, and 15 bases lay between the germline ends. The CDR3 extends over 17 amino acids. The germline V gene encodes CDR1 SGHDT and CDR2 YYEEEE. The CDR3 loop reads CASSLEGRANMNTEAFF. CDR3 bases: TGTGCCAGCAGCTTGGAGGGCAGGGCTAACATGAACACTGAAGCTTTCTTT.

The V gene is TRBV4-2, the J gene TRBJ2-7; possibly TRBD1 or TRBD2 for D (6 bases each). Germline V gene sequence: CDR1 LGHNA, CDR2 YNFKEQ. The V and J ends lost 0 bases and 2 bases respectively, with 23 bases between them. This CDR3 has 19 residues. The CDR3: CASSQDPGGGRQKAYEQYF. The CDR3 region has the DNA TGTGCCAGCAGCCAAGATCCCGGGGGCGGAAGACAAAAGGCCTACGAGCAGTACTTC.

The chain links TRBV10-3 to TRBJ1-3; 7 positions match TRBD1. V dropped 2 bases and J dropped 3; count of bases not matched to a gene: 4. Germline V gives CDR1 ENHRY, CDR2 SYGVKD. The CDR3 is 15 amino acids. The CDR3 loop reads CAISENRGFGNTIYF. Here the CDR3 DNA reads TGTGCCATCAGTGAGAACAGGGGCTTTGGAAACACCATATATTTT.

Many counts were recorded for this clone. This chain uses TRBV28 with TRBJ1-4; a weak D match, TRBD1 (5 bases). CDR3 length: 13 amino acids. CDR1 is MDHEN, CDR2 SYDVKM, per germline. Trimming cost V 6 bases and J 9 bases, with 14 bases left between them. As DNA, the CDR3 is TGTGCCAGCAGCCGGAGTGGGGGACAAAAACTGTTTTTT. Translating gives CASSRSGGQKLFF.

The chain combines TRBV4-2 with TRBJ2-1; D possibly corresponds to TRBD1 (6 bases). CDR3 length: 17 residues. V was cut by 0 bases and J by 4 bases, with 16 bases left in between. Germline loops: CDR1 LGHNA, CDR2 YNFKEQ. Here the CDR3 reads CASSQDWGLVGYNEQFF. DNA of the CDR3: TGTGCCAGCAGCCAAGATTGGGGGCTAGTAGGATACAATGAGCAGTTCTTC.

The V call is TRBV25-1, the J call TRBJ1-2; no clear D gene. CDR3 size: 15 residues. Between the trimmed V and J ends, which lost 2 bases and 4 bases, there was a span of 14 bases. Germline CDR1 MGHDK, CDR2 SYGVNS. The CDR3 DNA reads TGTGCCAGCAGTGAAACAAAATCCGGTACCTATGGCTACACCTTC. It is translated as CASSETKSGTYGYTF.

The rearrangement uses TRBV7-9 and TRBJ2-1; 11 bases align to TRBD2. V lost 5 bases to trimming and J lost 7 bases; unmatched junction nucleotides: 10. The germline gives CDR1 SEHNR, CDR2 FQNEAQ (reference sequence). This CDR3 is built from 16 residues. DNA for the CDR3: TGTGCCAGCAGCCCCCAACTAGCGGGAGTAAGTAATGAGCAGTTCTTC. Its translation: CASSPQLAGVSNEQFF.

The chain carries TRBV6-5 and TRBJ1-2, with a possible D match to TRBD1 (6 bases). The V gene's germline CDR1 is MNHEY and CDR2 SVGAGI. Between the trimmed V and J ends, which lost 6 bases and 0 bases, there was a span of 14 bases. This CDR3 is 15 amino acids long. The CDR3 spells CASRGAAYPNYGYTF. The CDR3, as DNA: TGTGCCAGCAGGGGGGCAGCTTATCCTAACTATGGCTACACCTTC.

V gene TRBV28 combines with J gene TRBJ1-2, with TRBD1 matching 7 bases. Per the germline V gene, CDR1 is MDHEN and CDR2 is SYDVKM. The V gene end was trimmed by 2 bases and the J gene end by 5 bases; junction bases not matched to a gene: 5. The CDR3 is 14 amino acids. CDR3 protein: CASSLAPTGYGYTF. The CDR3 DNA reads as TGTGCCAGCAGTTTAGCCCCGACAGGGTATGGCTACACCTTC.

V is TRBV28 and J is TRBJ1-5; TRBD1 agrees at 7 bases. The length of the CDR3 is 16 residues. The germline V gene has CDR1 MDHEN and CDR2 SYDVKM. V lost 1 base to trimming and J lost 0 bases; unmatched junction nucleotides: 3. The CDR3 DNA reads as TGTGCCAGCAGTTTATTCAGGGGGAATAGCAATCAGCCCCAGCATTTT. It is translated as CASSLFRGNSNQPQHF.

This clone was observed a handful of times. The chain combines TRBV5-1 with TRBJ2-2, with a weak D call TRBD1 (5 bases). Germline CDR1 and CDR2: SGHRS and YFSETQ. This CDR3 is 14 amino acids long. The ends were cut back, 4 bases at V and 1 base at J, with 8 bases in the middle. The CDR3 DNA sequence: TGCGCCAGCAGCCTCGGACAGAACACCGGGGAGCTGTTTTTT. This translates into CASSLGQNTGELFF.